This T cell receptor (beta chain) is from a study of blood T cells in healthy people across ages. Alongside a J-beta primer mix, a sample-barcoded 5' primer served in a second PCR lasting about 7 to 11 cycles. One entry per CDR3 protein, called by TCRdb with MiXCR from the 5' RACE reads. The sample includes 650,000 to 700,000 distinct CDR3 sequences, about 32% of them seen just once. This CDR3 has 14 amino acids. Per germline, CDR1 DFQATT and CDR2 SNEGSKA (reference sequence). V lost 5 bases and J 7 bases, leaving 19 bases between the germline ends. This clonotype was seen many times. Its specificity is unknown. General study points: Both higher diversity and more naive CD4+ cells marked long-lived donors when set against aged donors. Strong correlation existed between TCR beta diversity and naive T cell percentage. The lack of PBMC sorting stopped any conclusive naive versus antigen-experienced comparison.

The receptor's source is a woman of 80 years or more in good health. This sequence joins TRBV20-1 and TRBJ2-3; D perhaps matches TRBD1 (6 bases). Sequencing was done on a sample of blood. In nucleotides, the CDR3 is TGCAGTGCTCCGCGCAATGGACAGTTTTATACGCAGTATTTT. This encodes CSAPRNGQFYTQYF.